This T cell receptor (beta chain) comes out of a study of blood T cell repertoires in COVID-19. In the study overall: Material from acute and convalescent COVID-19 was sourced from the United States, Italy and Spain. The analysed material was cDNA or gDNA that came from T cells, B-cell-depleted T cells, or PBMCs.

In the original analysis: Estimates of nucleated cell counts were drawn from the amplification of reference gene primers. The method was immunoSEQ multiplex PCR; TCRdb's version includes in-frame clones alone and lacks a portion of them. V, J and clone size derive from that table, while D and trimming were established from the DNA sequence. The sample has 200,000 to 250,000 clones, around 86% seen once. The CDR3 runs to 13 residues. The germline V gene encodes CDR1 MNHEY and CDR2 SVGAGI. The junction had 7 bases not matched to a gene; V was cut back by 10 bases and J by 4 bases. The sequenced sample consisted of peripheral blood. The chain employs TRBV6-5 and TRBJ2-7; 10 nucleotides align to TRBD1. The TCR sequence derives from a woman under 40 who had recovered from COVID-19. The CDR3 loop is CATTDRGGYEQYF. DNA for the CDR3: TGTGCCACCACGGACAGGGGGGGGTACGAGCAGTACTTC.